This is a list of T cell receptor beta chains from one sample in a study of T cell responses to AZD1222 COVID-19 vaccine. The assay was immunoSEQ multiplex PCR, and TCRdb's table has in-frame clones only and misses some. The data hold approximately 150,000 clones, with roughly 90% observed a single time. The sequences come from peripheral blood, collected on day 0 of AZD1222 vaccination. These receptors all come from an adult in good health. CDR3s include the opening cysteine and the closing phenylalanine or tryptophan. The D gene is left open where the match is weak. Expanded clones get a size class; other rows say once, few or many, or leave the size out.

>TRBV6-5|NA|TRBD2|TRBJ2-1
TGTGCCAGCAGTCTAGCGGGGGGGCGGTACAATGAGCAGTTCTTC
CASSLAGGRYNEQFF
>TRBV20-1|NA|NA|TRBJ2-5
TGCAGTGCTAGGGGACTCGACCGATACTTC
CSARGLDRYF
>TRBV11-3|NA|NA|TRBJ2-7
TGTGCCAGCAGCTTAGATCACGGGTCCTACGAGCAGTACTTC
CASSLDHGSYEQYF
>TRBV9|NA|TRBD2|TRBJ2-7
TGTGCCAGCAGCGATGGACTAGCGGGAATGTACGAGCAGTACTTC
CASSDGLAGMYEQYF
>TRBV19|NA|NA|TRBJ1-2
TGTGCCAGTTATCAGGGAAACTATGGCTACACCTTC
CASYQGNYGYTF
>TRBV4-3|NA|TRBD1|TRBJ1-4
TGCGCCAGCAGCCAGGAGGGGGCAGCCAGTAATGAAAAACTGTTTTTT
CASSQEGAASNEKLFF
>TRBV19|NA|TRBD1|TRBJ1-5
TGTGCCAGCCGGGACAGGTTGAATCAGCCCCAGCATTTT
CASRDRLNQPQHF
>TRBV6-6|NA|NA|TRBJ2-7
TGTGCCAGCAGTTACGGGCGTGGGACTTACGAGCAGTACTTC
CASSYGRGTYEQYF
>TRBV19|NA|NA|TRBJ2-4
TGTGCCAGTATGAAAGGAAACATTCAGTACTTC
CASMKGNIQYF
>TRBV2|NA|NA|TRBJ1-1
TGTGCCAGCAAGGGCAGTGAAGCTTTCTTT
CASKGSEAFF
>TRBV5-4|NA|TRBD1|TRBJ1-1
TGTGCCAGCAGATCCAGAGCCGGACAGGCGAACACTGAAGCTTTCTTT
CASRSRAGQANTEAFF
>TRBV21-1|NA|NA|TRBJ1-2
TGTGCCAGCAGCAAACTTCGGGCTGGACAGCCGCGGAATGGCTACACCTTC
CASSKLRAGQPRNGYTF
>TRBV19|once|TRBD1|TRBJ1-2
TGTGCCAGTAGTAAAAGCGGGACAGCTGCTAACTATGGCTACACCTTC
CASSKSGTAANYGYTF
>TRBV4-1|NA|NA|TRBJ1-1
TGCGCCAGCAGCCAAGAGGGGGGGTCTATCGGCACTGAAGCTTTCTTT
CASSQEGGSIGTEAFF
>TRBV6-5|NA|TRBD1|TRBJ2-7
TGTGTGACTGGACAGGTCTACGAGCAGTACTTC
CVTGQVYEQYF
>TRBV5-6|NA|NA|TRBJ2-4
TGTGCCAGCGGGCCCGGGGTAGCCAAAAACATTCAGTACTTC
CASGPGVAKNIQYF
>TRBV28|NA|TRBD1|TRBJ1-2
TGTGCCATCCTATCTCTTGACAGGGGAGTAGGCTATGGCTACACCTTC
CAILSLDRGVGYGYTF
>TRBV28|NA|TRBD1|TRBJ1-5
TGTGCCAGCAGCCGACAGGGGTATCAGCCCCAGCATTTT
CASSRQGYQPQHF
>TRBV6-2/TRBV6-3|NA|TRBD2|TRBJ2-5
TGTGCCAGCAGTTACCCTCGGAGCGGGAGGGCCTTACAAGAGACCCAGTACTTC
CASSYPRSGRALQETQYF
>TRBV5-1|NA|TRBD1|TRBJ1-2
TGCGCCAGCAGTTGGGGACAGGGAATACACTATGGCTACACCTTC
CASSWGQGIHYGYTF
>TRBV10-3|NA|NA|TRBJ1-3
TGTGCCATACGCCAGGAAGCTGGAAACACCATATATTTT
CAIRQEAGNTIYF